This TCR beta chain was obtained from a study of regulatory T cells in long-lasting Graves disease. Germline lookup yields CDR1 DFQATT and CDR2 SNEGSKA (reference sequence). V was shortened by 6 bases and J by 7 bases, with 15 bases between the two germline ends. This CDR3 is 12 amino acids long. This clonotype was seen just once. Its antigen is currently unknown. Study-level results: Small sample size may have lowered accuracy.

Relying on iRepertoire HTBI primers and Arm-PCR of CDR3 regions, the team built TCR beta libraries. TCRdb used MiXCR to reprocess the multiplex PCR reads, holding one entry per CDR3 protein. The sample contains 600,000 to 800,000 distinct CDR3 sequences, approximately 29% of which appear only once. The time point is: persistent/refractory GD, antithyroid drugs over 5 years with positive TRAb. RNA isolated from PBMCs was used to make the TCR library. The sample in question was peripheral blood mononuclear cells (PBMCs), obtained when the disease was refractory, from a patient treated with antithyroid drugs. The TCR comes from a female donor with Graves disease. The J gene is TRBJ1-1, the V gene TRBV20-1, with TRBD1 as a possible D gene (5 bases). The DNA for the CDR3 is TGCAGTGCAATTCCGGGGGTGGATGAAGCTTTCTTT. It codes for CSAIPGVDEAFF.